This TCR beta chain originates from a study of T cells in Graves' hyperthyroidism and ophthalmopathy. Regions amplified from RNA transcripts were the TCR beta CDR3 regions. During a first-round RT-PCR of the TCR CDR3, the HTBI primer set was used. One entry per CDR3 protein, called by TCRdb with MiXCR from the multiplex PCR reads. Among 350,000 or so distinct CDR3 sequences, over 15% were seen once, and the ten largest hold 15% to 19%. This CDR3 region has 14 residues. Germline CDR1 is MDHEN and CDR2 is SYDVKM. Between the trimmed V and J ends, which lost 7 bases and 4 bases, there was a span of 17 bases. Regarding the study as a whole: The blood repertoire included most of the expanded thyroid clonotypes above 0.001.

This clonotype was seen ten or more times. Its antigen is as yet unknown. The V call is TRBV28, the J call TRBJ2-7; D gene ambiguous. Sequenced: blood. This receptor was taken from a woman aged 40-49 years with Graves' ophthalmopathy. The CDR3 nucleotides read TGTGCCAGCACCCCGGGCCCAGTGCGGTACGAGCAGTACTTC. This codes for CASTPGPVRYEQYF. Full variable domain (rest looked up from reference TRBV28 and TRBJ2-7): DVKVTQSSRYLVKRTGEKVFLECVQDMDHENMFWYRQDPGLGLRLIYFSYDVKMKEKGDIPEGYSVSREKKERFSLILESASTNQTSMYLCASTPGPVRYEQYFGPGTRLTVT.